This TCR beta chain is drawn from a study of blood T cell repertoires in COVID-19. Overall study context: PBMCs, B-cell-depleted T cells, or T cells provided the cDNA or gDNA that made up the material.

V shed 5 bases, J shed 5 bases, and the junction held 18 bases outside the gene matches. Germline-derived CDR1 and CDR2 are SGHRS and YFSETQ. This CDR3 has 19 amino acids. Original analysis: For nucleated cells, counts were estimated from reference gene primer amplification. Repertoires were generated with immunoSEQ multiplex PCR, while TCRdb's copy carries only in-frame clones and drops some. Clone size and the V and J calls come from that table; the DNA yielded D and trimming. The sample yields around 75,000 clones, roughly 90% seen once. This TCR came from a man in his fifties with acute or convalescent COVID-19. The sequenced sample consisted of peripheral blood. The rearrangement joins TRBV5-1 to TRBJ1-4; 10 bases match TRBD1. In DNA, the CDR3 is TGCGCCAGCAGACCCTTCCTCCGGGACAGGGGTTGGGTGAATGAAAAACTGTTTTTT. Amino acids: CASRPFLRDRGWVNEKLFF.